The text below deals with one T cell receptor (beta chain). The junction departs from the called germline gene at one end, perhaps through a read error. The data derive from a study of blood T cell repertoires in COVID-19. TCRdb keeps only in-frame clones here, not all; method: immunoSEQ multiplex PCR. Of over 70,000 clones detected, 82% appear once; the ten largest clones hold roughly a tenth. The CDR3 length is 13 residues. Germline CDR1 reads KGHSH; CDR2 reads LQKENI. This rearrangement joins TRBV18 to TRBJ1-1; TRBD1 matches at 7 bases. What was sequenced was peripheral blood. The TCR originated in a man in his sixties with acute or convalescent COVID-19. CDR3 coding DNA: TGTGCCAGCTCAAAACAGGGGAACTCTGAAGCTTTCTTT. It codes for CASSKQGNSEAFF. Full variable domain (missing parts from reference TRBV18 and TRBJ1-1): NAGVMQNPRHLVRRRGQEARLRCSPMKGHSHVYWYRQLPEEGLKFMVYLQKENIIDESGMPKERFSAEFPKEGPSILRIQQVVRGDSAAYFCASSKQGNSEAFFGQGTRLTVV.